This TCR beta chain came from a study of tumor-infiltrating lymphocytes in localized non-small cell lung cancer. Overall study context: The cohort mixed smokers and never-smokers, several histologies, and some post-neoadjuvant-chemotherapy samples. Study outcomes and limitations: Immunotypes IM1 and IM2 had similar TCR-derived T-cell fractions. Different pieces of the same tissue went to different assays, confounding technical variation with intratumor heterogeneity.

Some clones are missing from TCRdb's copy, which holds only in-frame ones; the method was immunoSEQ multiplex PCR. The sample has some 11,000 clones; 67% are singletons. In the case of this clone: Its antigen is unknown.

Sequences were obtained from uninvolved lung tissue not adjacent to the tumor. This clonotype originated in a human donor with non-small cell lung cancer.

CDR3 protein: CASSEMAGRGQETQYF. The DNA of the CDR3 is TGTGCCAGCAGTGAGATGGCAGGGCGAGGGCAAGAGACCCAGTACTTC. V is TRBV6-1 and J is TRBJ2-5, with D perhaps TRBD1 or TRBD2 (5 bases each). There are 16 residues in the CDR3. Trimming removed 3 bases from V and 2 bases from J, with 16 bases in between. Germline lookup yields CDR1 MNHNS and CDR2 SASEGT.